This TCR beta chain was identified in a study of T cells in narcolepsy. Trimming removed 6 bases at V and 6 bases at J, with 15 bases between. This CDR3 region has 14 residues. Germline V CDR1 and CDR2: SNHLY, FYNNEI. Method: immunoSEQ multiplex PCR; TCRdb's copy keeps in-frame clones and lacks some. The sample holds 15,000 to 20,000 clones, under 90% seen once. The TCR sequence derives from a human donor in good health. The chain has TRBV2 and TRBJ2-1, with D possibly being TRBD1 (6 bases). What was sequenced was memory (CD45RA-) CD4+ T cells from blood. The CDR3: CASSEQGPSNEQFF. The DNA for the CDR3 is TGTGCCAGCAGCGAGCAGGGGCCCTCCAATGAGCAGTTCTTC.